The 17 T cell receptor beta chains below all came from one sample that was sequenced in a study of glioma-infiltrating T cells. Amplification of TCR alpha and beta CDR3 regions from RNA used iRepertoire nested multiplex PCR. TCRdb called the multiplex PCR reads again in MiXCR, with one record for every CDR3 protein. Of 300,000 to 450,000 distinct CDR3 sequences in the sample, less than 50% were seen once. Sample: glioma tissue, nonneoplastic brain tissue, or PBMCs (not recorded which). These receptors all stem from a human donor with low-grade glioma or glioblastoma, undergoing nonglioma brain surgery, or in good health (not recorded which).

The chain joins TRBV2 to TRBJ2-1; 8 nucleotides line up with TRBD1. There are 13 residues in the CDR3. Germline CDR1 SNHLY, CDR2 FYNNEI. The ends lost 4 bases at V and 13 bases at J; junction bases unmatched: 9. DNA for the CDR3: TGTGCCAGCAGTGGTACAGGGGGTGTACGACAGTTCTTC. Protein sequence: CASSGTGGVRQFF.

In its sample, this clonotype was seen many times. V gene TRBV7-6 combines with J gene TRBJ1-5; 10 nucleotides align to TRBD1. There are 15 residues in the CDR3. Germline V gene lookup returns CDR1 SGHVS and CDR2 FNYEAQ. V shed 3 bases and J 6 bases; nucleotides not matched to a gene: 5. The CDR3 DNA follows: TGTGCCAGCAGCTTCGGGACAGGGGAGGGTCAGCCCCAGCATTTT. Amino acids: CASSFGTGEGQPQHF.

A word on this clonotype: A single base separates this from a much larger clone, so it may be a read error. J is TRBJ1-1 and V is TRBV20-1, with D perhaps TRBD1 (5 bases). Per the germline V gene, CDR1 is DFQATT and CDR2 is SNEGSKA (reference sequence). Trimming shortened V by 5 bases and J by 1 base, and 11 bases separated the two germline ends. The CDR3 spans 13 residues. CDR3 in DNA: TGCAGTGCTGGCGGGGCCTGGAACACTGAAGCTTTCTTT. It is translated as CSAGGAWNTEAFF.

About this clonotype: Mismatch with germline at one junction end may stem from a read error. V is TRBV6-5 and J is TRBJ2-1; no reliable D call. The CDR3 runs to 14 residues. From germline, CDR1 is MNHEY and CDR2 SVGAGI. CDR3 coding DNA: TGTGCCTTGTCATCCCGGTTCTCCTACAATGAGCAGTCCTTC. It codes for CALSSRFSYNEQSF.

This clonotype occurred many times. The rearrangement joins TRBV27 to TRBJ2-7; TRBD1 matches 9 bases. The V gene end was trimmed by 6 bases and the J gene end by 3 bases; junction bases not matched to a gene: 6. CDR1 and CDR2 from the germline V gene are MNHEY and SMNVEV (reference sequence). The CDR3 loop spans 14 amino acids. This CDR3 is CASSFRDRVYEQYF. CDR3 DNA: TGTGCCAGCAGCTTCCGGGACAGGGTCTACGAGCAGTACTTC.

Remarks on this clonotype: A clone one base away is much larger, so this may be a read error. Here the CDR3 omits its conserved ending phenylalanine or tryptophan, so a read error is the likely source. V usage is TRBV6-6 and J usage is TRBJ2-3; D may correspond to TRBD1 or TRBD2 (5 bases each). CDR3 length: 15 amino acids. Deletions cut 10 bases from V and 4 bases from J, with 21 bases between. The germline CDR1 and CDR2 sequences are MNHNY and SVGAGI (reference sequence). Here the CDR3 reads CAISPTRGEADTQYL. DNA for the CDR3: TGTGCCATCAGCCCGACGAGGGGTGAAGCAGATACGCAGTATCTT.

To note about this clonotype: A much larger clone lies one base from this, so it may be a read error. The V call is TRBV28, the J call TRBJ1-1; D is possibly TRBD1 (5 bases). Germline CDR1 and CDR2: MDHEN and SYDVKM. Trimming took 4 bases from V and 5 from J, leaving 20 bases between them. This CDR3 contains 16 residues. The CDR3 bases are TGTGCCAGCAGTTACCCTCTCGGGGGAGGGAAAACTGAAGCTTTCTTT. Its protein is CASSYPLGGGKTEAFF.

This clonotype was counted a few times. The chain couples TRBV10-3 to TRBJ2-2, with D maybe TRBD2 (5 bases). Germline-derived CDR1 and CDR2 are ENHRY and SYGVKD. Trimming pared 11 bases from V and 5 bases from J, leaving 12 bases between. There are 12 residues in the CDR3. For the CDR3, the DNA is TGTGCCCCAACCCGGGAAACCGGGGAGCTGTTTTTT. Protein sequence: CAPTRETGELFF.

There are a few counts of this clonotype. The chain is built from TRBV28 and TRBJ2-5, with D unclear. The germline gives CDR1 MDHEN, CDR2 SYDVKM. The CDR3 totals 12 residues. Trimming took off 4 bases at V and 5 bases at J, with 8 bases between the two ends. The CDR3 protein is CASSSVGETQYF. For the CDR3, the DNA is TGTGCCAGCAGTTCCGTGGGGGAGACCCAGTACTTC. Full variable domain (missing parts from reference TRBV28 and TRBJ2-5): DVKVTQSSRYLVKRTGEKVFLECVQDMDHENMFWYRQDPGLGLRLIYFSYDVKMKEKGDIPEGYSVSREKKERFSLILESASTNQTSMYLCASSSVGETQYFGPGTRLLVL.

The table lists this clonotype with a few counts. V is TRBV19 and J is TRBJ2-1, with D perhaps assigned TRBD1 or TRBD2 (5 bases each). The V end lost 1 base, the J end lost 3 bases, and 10 bases lay between the germline ends. The CDR3 contains 15 residues. Per germline, CDR1 LNHDA and CDR2 SQIVND (reference sequence). Written as DNA, the CDR3 is TGTGCCAGTAGTATAGGACGGGGCATCTACAATGAGCAGTTCTTC. Translation: CASSIGRGIYNEQFF.

V usage is TRBV6-5 and J usage is TRBJ2-2, with a tentative D call TRBD2 (5 bases). Trimming shortened V by 1 base and J by 5 bases, and 8 bases separated the two germline ends. The germline V gene has CDR1 MNHEY and CDR2 SVGAGI. The length of the CDR3 is 14 residues. This CDR3 is CASSYFWETGELFF. The CDR3 coding sequence is TGTGCCAGCAGTTACTTTTGGGAGACCGGGGAGCTGTTTTTT.

The rearrangement joins TRBV7-9 to TRBJ2-3; a weak D match, TRBD1 (6 bases). Trimming left V 4 bases short and J 1 base short, with 12 bases between. The CDR3 is made up of 15 amino acids. CDR1 is SEHNR and CDR2 is FQNEAQ in the germline V gene (reference sequence). For the CDR3, the DNA is TGTGCCAGCAGCTACAGGGAAGAGGGCACAGATACGCAGTATTTT. It specifies CASSYREEGTDTQYF.

This clonotype was recorded at least ten times. V gene TRBV6-2 or TRBV6-3 combines with J gene TRBJ1-1; D remains ambiguous. CDR1 is MNHEY, CDR2 SVGEGT, per germline. The CDR3 consists of 14 residues. The V end lost 2 bases, the J end lost 2 bases, and 9 bases lay between the germline ends. The CDR3 is CASSYSQENTEAFF. CDR3 nucleotides: TGTGCCAGCAGTTACAGCCAGGAAAACACTGAAGCTTTCTTT.

The chain combines TRBV27 with TRBJ2-3, with 7 bases fitting TRBD2. Germline V gene lookup returns CDR1 MNHEY and CDR2 SMNVEV (reference sequence). The V and J ends lost 7 bases and 5 bases, in that order; junction bases with no gene match: 9. The CDR3 is 14 amino acids. CDR3 bases: TGTGCCAGCACCCAGGCGGGAGACGTAGATACGCAGTATTTT. Protein sequence: CASTQAGDVDTQYF.

Points on this clonotype: Possible read error: a much larger clone is one base away. V gene TRBV6-6 combines with J gene TRBJ1-1, with a tentative D call TRBD1 (5 bases). Looked up from germline, CDR1 is MNHNY and CDR2 is SVGAGI (reference sequence). This CDR3 has 15 residues. Trimming cost V 0 bases and J 0 bases, with 8 bases left between them. The CDR3 DNA reads TGTGCCAGCAGTTACTCTGGGGGTCTGAACACTGAAGCTTTCTTT. Translation gives CASSYSGGLNTEAFF.

The chain has TRBV6-9 and TRBJ1-2, with 8 bases identical to TRBD1. In germline, CDR1 is MNHGY, CDR2 SVAAGI. The CDR3 sequence is 14 residues long. In DNA form, the CDR3 reads TGTGGCAGTAGTTATCGACAGGGGATGACTGGCTACACCTTC. Translation: CGSSYRQGMTGYTF.

This clonotype occurred once. The V and J genes are TRBV24-1 and TRBJ2-1; D may be TRBD1 (5 bases). Germline CDR1 and CDR2: KGHDR and SFDVKD. V gave up 3 bases and J gave up 7 bases, with 12 bases separating them. The CDR3 is 14 amino acids. The CDR3 DNA follows: TGTGCCACCAGTGATCTAGGGGCGTGGAATGAGCAGTTCTTC. As protein: CATSDLGAWNEQFF.